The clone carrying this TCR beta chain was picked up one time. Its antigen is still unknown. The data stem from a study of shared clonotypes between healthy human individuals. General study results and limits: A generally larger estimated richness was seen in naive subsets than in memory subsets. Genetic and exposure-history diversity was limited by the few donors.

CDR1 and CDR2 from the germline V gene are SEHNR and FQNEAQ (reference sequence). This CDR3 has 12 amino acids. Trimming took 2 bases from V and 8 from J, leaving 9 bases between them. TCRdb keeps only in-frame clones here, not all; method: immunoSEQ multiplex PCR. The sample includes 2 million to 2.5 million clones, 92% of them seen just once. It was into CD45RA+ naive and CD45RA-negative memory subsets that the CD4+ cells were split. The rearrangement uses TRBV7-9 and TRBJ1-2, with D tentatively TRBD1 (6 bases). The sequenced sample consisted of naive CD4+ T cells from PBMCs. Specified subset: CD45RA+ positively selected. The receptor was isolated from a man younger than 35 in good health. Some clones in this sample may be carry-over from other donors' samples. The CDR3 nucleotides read TGTGCCAGCAGCTTAAGGGGGGAGGGCTACACCTTC. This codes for CASSLRGEGYTF.